This T cell receptor beta chain was documented in a study of T-cell memory formation after mild COVID-19. Study details: Across donors, TCR clusters were largely donor specific.

Overall study findings and caveats: Clones shrinking from day 15 to 85 showed even CD4/CD8 mixes; later expanders tilted CD4+. Cross-reactive memory apparently joined, as some responding clones appeared in pre-infection memory.

In regard to this clonotype: The antigen remains unidentified.

The CDR3 length is 14 residues. V shed 0 bases and J shed 2 bases, with 8 bases lying between them. The germline gives CDR1 SGHRS, CDR2 YFSETQ. The 5'RACE method, run with constant-segment primers, produced TCR alpha and TCR beta cDNA libraries (carrying sample barcodes and UMIs). TCRdb recomputed calls from the 5' RACE reads with MiXCR, one row per CDR3 protein. The sample includes about 180,000 distinct CDR3 sequences, roughly 20% seen only once; the top ten take 3% to 4.5%. The source of this sequence is a man aged 18 to 29 who had mild COVID-19 (a few samples of this study predate the infection). Cell type and time point are not known. The specimen was PBMCs or a T cell subset sorted from them (not recorded which). The rearrangement uses TRBV5-1 and TRBJ1-1, with unresolved D. Here the CDR3 DNA reads TGCGCCAGCAGCTTGGTGGCAGCCAACACTGAAGCTTTCTTT. Its translation is CASSLVAANTEAFF.